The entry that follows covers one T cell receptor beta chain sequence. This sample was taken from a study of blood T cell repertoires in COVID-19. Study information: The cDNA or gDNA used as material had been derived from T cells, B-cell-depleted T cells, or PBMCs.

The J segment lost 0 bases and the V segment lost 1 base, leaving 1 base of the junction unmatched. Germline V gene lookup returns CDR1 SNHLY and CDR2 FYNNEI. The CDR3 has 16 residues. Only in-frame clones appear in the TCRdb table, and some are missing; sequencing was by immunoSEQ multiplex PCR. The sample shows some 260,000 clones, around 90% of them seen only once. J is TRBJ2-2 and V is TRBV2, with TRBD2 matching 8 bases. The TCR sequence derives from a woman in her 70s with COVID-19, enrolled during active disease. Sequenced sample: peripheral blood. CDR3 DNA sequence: TGTGCCAGCAGTGAAGATAGCGGGACGAACACCGGGGAGCTGTTTTTT. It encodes CASSEDSGTNTGELFF. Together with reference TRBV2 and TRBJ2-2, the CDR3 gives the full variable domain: EPEVTQTPSHQVTQMGQEVILRCVPISNHLYFYWYRQILGQKVEFLVSFYNNEISEKSEIFDDQFSVERPDGSNFTLKIRSTKLEDSAMYFCASSEDSGTNTGELFFGEGSRLTVL.